Below are 17 T cell receptor beta chains sequenced from a single sample in a study of cytomegalovirus exposure and HLA in healthy donors. PCR amplification relied on 60 Vbeta primers (plus 13 Jbeta primers). Clones were read by immunoSEQ multiplex PCR, and TCRdb kept only the in-frame ones, dropping some. Of around 130,000 clones in the sample, 60% to 80% were seen once. Sequencing was carried out using PBMCs. These receptor sequences come from a man in his forties or fifties in good health and CMV-seronegative.

The gene calls are TRBV4-3 and TRBJ2-6; D is uncertain. The CDR3 extends over 21 amino acids. The germline CDR1 and CDR2 sequences are LGHNA and YSLEER. Trimming removed 0 bases at V and 4 bases at J, with 25 bases between. The CDR3 DNA reads TGCGCCAGCAGCCAAGAGATGGTCTTGGGTGTTCAGGCCTCGGGGGCCAACGTCCTGACTTTC. Translation gives CASSQEMVLGVQASGANVLTF.

The chain combines TRBV6-6 with TRBJ2-7; D remains ambiguous. This CDR3 is built from 12 residues. The germline CDR1 and CDR2 sequences are MNHNY and SVGAGI (reference sequence). The V and J ends lost 2 bases and 5 bases respectively, with 7 bases between them. This CDR3 is CASSYGRNEQYF. In nucleotides, the CDR3 is TGTGCCAGCAGTTACGGCCGCAACGAGCAGTACTTC.

This chain connects TRBV9 to TRBJ2-1; the match to TRBD1 covers 9 bases. Germline V CDR1 and CDR2: SGDLS, YYNGEE. The CDR3 spans 15 residues. V shed 4 bases, J shed 7 bases, and the junction held 9 bases outside the gene matches. This CDR3 reads CASSQRQGGWNEQFF. The CDR3 DNA reads as TGTGCCAGCAGCCAGCGACAGGGGGGGTGGAATGAGCAGTTCTTC.

The J gene is TRBJ2-7, the V gene TRBV19; 10 bases agree with TRBD2. J gave up 3 bases and V 3 bases, and 5 bases lay outside the gene matches. Germline CDR1 is LNHDA and CDR2 is SQIVND (reference sequence). This CDR3 contains 15 residues. The CDR3 nucleotides read TGTGCCAGTAGTATGTGGACTAGCGGAAACTACGAGCAGTACTTC. As protein: CASSMWTSGNYEQYF.

The J gene is TRBJ2-7, the V gene TRBV19; 11 bases agree with TRBD1. J lost 3 bases, V lost 8 bases, and 3 bases had no gene match. Germline V gene lookup returns CDR1 LNHDA and CDR2 SQIVND (reference sequence). The CDR3 is 13 amino acids. CDR3 DNA: TGTGCCAGTGCCGGGACAGGGGGCTACGAGCAGTACTTC. Its protein is CASAGTGGYEQYF.

The rearrangement links TRBV5-8 to TRBJ2-7, with 7 positions matching TRBD1. The CDR3 contains 13 residues. CDR1 SGHTS and CDR2 YDEGEE come from the germline V gene. V was clipped by 4 bases and J by 5 bases; unmatched bases: 6. The CDR3 nucleotides read TGTGCCAGCAGCGGGACAGCCCGGGACGAGCAGTACTTC. Its translation is CASSGTARDEQYF.

V and J are TRBV2 and TRBJ2-3; 7 bases agree with TRBD1. V dropped 5 bases and J dropped 1; count of bases not matched to a gene: 3. Germline V CDR1 and CDR2: SNHLY, FYNNEI. The CDR3 has 14 residues. Written as DNA, the CDR3 is TGTGCCAGCAGTCTGGGGACAGGCACAGATACGCAGTATTTT. Translated, it gives CASSLGTGTDTQYF.

V is TRBV5-8 and J is TRBJ2-7; the match to TRBD2 covers 7 bases. V trimming: 6 bases; J trimming: 4 bases; junction bases outside the gene matches: 16. The CDR3 consists of 16 residues. Germline V CDR1 and CDR2: SGHTS, YDEGEE. Here the CDR3 DNA reads TGTGCCAGCAACTACCCGGCTGCGGGAGCTGGGTACGAGCAGTACTTC. Amino acids: CASNYPAAGAGYEQYF.

This clone was counted between two and nine times. The rearrangement links TRBV28 to TRBJ2-1; 11 positions agree with TRBD2. The CDR3 loop spans 15 amino acids. Per germline, CDR1 MDHEN and CDR2 SYDVKM. The J segment lost 7 bases and the V segment lost 6 bases, leaving 8 bases of the junction unmatched. The CDR3 protein is CASSIGLAGLNEQFF. CDR3 DNA sequence: TGTGCCAGCAGCATCGGACTAGCGGGCTTAAATGAGCAGTTCTTC.

V is TRBV19 and J is TRBJ2-2; 9 bases agree with TRBD1. V was clipped by 7 bases and J by 1 base; unmatched bases: 4. CDR1 and CDR2 from the germline V gene are LNHDA and SQIVND (reference sequence). The CDR3 is made up of 15 amino acids. This CDR3 reads CASIPGQGNTGELFF. The CDR3 DNA reads as TGTGCCAGTATACCGGGACAGGGGAACACCGGGGAGCTGTTTTTT.

This clone was counted a single time. The chain combines TRBV27 with TRBJ2-1; 11 bases map to TRBD1. Germline V lookup: CDR1 MNHEY, CDR2 SMNVEV (reference sequence). J was trimmed by 9 bases and V by 5 bases; bases with no gene match: 12. The CDR3 contains 16 residues. The CDR3 DNA is TGTGCCAGCAGTCCCACGGACAGGGGGCCGGTCTTTGAGCAGTTCTTC. It encodes CASSPTDRGPVFEQFF.

This rearrangement joins TRBV6-1 to TRBJ2-7; D remains unclear. Trimming left V 1 base short and J 2 bases short, with 6 bases between. There are 13 residues in the CDR3. Germline values: CDR1 MNHNS, CDR2 SASEGT. CDR3 region: CASSEGQTYEQYF. The CDR3 DNA sequence: TGTGCCAGCAGTGAAGGGCAGACCTACGAGCAGTACTTC.

This chain connects TRBV19 to TRBJ2-1; TRBD2 matches at 8 bases. CDR1 LNHDA and CDR2 SQIVND come from the germline V gene (reference sequence). The V segment lost 7 bases and the J segment 10 bases; nucleotides outside the gene matches: 15. This CDR3 spans 15 amino acids. This chain's CDR3 is CASTLTRRAGEEQFF. For the CDR3, the DNA is TGTGCCAGTACCCTCACACGGAGAGCGGGAGAGGAGCAGTTCTTC.

The gene calls are TRBV29-1 and TRBJ2-1; a weak D match, TRBD2 (6 bases). Germline V gives CDR1 SQVTM, CDR2 ANQGSEA. The CDR3 runs to 14 residues. V was pared by 3 bases and J by 12 bases, with 21 bases between. The CDR3 DNA sequence: TGCAGCGTTGACGGGACTGTGAGTGCTGGGGGGCAGTTCTTC. Translation: CSVDGTVSAGGQFF.

This clone was detected a few times. The rearrangement uses TRBV6-1 and TRBJ2-5, with TRBD2 matching over 7 bases. The CDR3 length is 15 residues. The V gene's germline CDR1 is MNHNS and CDR2 SASEGT. With 4 bases clipped from V and 3 bases from J, the junction kept 8 bases outside the gene matches. This CDR3 reads CASSGAGASEETQYF. The CDR3 nucleotides are TGTGCCAGCAGTGGGGCGGGAGCCAGCGAAGAGACCCAGTACTTC.

The chain combines TRBV7-2 with TRBJ2-7, with D uncertain. V was clipped by 5 bases and J by 0 bases, with 11 bases between them. CDR1 and CDR2 from the germline V gene are SGHTA and FQGNSA. This CDR3 is 14 amino acids long. CDR3 residues: CASSPRRSSYEQYF. CDR3 in DNA: TGTGCCAGCAGCCCCCGGCGGAGCTCCTACGAGCAGTACTTC.

V usage is TRBV11-3 and J usage is TRBJ2-2; the match to TRBD1 covers 8 bases. Per germline, CDR1 SGHNT and CDR2 YENEEA. This CDR3 is built from 14 residues. J gave up 2 bases and V 8 bases, and 4 bases lay outside the gene matches. CDR3 loop: CASQGQGNTGELFF. In DNA, the CDR3 is TGTGCCAGCCAAGGACAGGGTAACACCGGGGAGCTGTTTTTT.